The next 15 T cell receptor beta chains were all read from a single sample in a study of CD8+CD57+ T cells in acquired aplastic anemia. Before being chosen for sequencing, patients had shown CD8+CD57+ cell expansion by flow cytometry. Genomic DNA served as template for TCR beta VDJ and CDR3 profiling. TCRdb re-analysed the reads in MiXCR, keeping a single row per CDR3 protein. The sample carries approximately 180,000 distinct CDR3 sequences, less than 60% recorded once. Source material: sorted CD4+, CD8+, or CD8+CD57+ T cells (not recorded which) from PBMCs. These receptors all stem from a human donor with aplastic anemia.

CDR3 protein: CASKPGQVSGNTIYF. The CDR3 DNA reads TGTGCCAGCAAACCGGGACAGGTCTCTGGAAACACCATATATTTT. J is TRBJ1-3 and V is TRBV28, with 8 bases aligning to TRBD1. CDR3 length: 15 residues. The ends lost 7 bases at V and 0 bases at J; junction bases unmatched: 5. From germline, CDR1 is MDHEN and CDR2 SYDVKM. The full variable domain, its missing parts supplied by reference TRBV28 and TRBJ1-3, is DVKVTQSSRYLVKRTGEKVFLECVQDMDHENMFWYRQDPGLGLRLIYFSYDVKMKEKGDIPEGYSVSREKKERFSLILESASTNQTSMYLCASKPGQVSGNTIYFGEGSWLTVV.

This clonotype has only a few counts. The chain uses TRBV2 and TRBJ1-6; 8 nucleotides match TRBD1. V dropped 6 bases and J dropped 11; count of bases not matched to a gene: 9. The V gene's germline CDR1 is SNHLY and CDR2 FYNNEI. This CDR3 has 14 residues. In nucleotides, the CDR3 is TGTGCCAGCAGCCGCGGACAGGGACGCGCACCCCTCCACTTT. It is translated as CASSRGQGRAPLHF.

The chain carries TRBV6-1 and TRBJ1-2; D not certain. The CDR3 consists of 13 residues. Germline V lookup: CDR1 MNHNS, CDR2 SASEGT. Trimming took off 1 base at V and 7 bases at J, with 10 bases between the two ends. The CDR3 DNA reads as TGTGCCAGCAGTGAAGGGCCTGAACCTGGCTACACCTTC. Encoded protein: CASSEGPEPGYTF.

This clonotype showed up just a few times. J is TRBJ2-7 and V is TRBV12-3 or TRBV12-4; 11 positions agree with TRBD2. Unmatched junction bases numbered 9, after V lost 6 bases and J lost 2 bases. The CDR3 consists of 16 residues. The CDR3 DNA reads TGTGCCAGCAGCATTACTCTAGCGGGGGGCCCCTACGAGCAGTACTTC. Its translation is CASSITLAGGPYEQYF.

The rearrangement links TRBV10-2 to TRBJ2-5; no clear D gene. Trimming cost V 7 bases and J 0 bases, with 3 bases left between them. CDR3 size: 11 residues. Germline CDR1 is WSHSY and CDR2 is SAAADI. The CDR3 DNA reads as TGCGCCAGCACCTACCAAGAGACCCAGTACTTC. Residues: CASTYQETQYF.

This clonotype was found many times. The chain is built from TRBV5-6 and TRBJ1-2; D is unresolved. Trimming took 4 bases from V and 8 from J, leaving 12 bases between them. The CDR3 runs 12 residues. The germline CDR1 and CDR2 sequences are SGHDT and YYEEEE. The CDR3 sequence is CASSPFGSGYTF. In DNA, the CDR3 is TGTGCCAGCAGCCCGTTTGGAAGCGGCTACACCTTC. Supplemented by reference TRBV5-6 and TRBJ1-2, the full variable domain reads DAGVTQSPTHLIKTRGQQVTLRCSPKSGHDTVSWYQQALGQGPQFIFQYYEEEERQRGNFPDRFSGHQFPNYSSELNVNALLLGDSALYLCASSPFGSGYTFGSGTRLTVV.

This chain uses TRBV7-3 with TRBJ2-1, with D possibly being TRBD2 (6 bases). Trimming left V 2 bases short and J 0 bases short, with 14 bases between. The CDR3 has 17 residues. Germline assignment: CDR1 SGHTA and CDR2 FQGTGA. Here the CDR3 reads CASSLGPGLSSYNEQFF. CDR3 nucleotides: TGTGCCAGCAGCTTAGGACCGGGACTTAGCTCCTACAATGAGCAGTTCTTC.

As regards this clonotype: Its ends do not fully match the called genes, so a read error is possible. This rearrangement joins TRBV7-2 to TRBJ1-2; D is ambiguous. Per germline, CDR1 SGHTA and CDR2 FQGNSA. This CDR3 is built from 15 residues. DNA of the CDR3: TGTGCCAGCAACTTAGTCTTCCTAGGGTCCTATGGCTACACCTTC. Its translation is CASNLVFLGSYGYTF.

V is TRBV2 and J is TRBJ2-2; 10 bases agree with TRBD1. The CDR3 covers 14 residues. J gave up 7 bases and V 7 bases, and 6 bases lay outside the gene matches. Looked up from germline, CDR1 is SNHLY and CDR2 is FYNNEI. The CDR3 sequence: CASNMDRGYGELFF. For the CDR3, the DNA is TGTGCCAGCAATATGGACAGGGGGTACGGGGAGCTGTTTTTT. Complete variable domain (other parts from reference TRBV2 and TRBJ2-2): EPEVTQTPSHQVTQMGQEVILRCVPISNHLYFYWYRQILGQKVEFLVSFYNNEISEKSEIFDDQFSVERPDGSNFTLKIRSTKLEDSAMYFCASNMDRGYGELFFGEGSRLTVL.

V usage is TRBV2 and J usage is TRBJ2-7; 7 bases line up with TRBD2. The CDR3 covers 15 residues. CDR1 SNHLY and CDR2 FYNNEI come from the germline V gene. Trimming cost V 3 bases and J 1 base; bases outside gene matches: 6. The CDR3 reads CASSDRWEGSYEQYF. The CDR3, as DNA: TGTGCCAGCAGTGATAGGTGGGAGGGGTCCTACGAGCAGTACTTC.

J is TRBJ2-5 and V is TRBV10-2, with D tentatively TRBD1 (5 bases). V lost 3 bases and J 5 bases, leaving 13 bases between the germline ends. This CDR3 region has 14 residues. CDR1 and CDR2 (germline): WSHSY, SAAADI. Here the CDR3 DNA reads TGCGCCAGCAGTGAATCAGGGCCACTTGAGACCCAGTACTTC. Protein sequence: CASSESGPLETQYF.

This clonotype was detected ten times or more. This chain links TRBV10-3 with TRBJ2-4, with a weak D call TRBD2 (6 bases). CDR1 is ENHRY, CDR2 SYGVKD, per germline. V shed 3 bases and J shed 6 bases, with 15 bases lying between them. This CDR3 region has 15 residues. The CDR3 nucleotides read TGTGCCATCAGTGATACACTAGCAGTTCGAAACATTCAGTACTTC. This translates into CAISDTLAVRNIQYF.

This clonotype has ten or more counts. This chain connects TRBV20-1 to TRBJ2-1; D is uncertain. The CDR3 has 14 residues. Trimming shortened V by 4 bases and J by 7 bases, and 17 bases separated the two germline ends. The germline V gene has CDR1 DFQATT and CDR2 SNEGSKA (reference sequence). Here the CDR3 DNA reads TGCAGTGCTATAAAATTTTCTTCGTTAAATGAGCAGTTCTTC. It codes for CSAIKFSSLNEQFF.

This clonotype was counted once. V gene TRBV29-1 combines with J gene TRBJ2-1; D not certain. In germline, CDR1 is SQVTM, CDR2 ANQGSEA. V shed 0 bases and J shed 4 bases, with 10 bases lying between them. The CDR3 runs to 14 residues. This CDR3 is CSVEDPQVYNEQFF. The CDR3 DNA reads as TGCAGCGTTGAAGATCCTCAGGTTTACAATGAGCAGTTCTTC.

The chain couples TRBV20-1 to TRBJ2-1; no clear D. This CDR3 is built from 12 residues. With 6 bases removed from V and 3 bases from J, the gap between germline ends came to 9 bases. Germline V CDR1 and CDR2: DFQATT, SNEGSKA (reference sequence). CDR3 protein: CSAEYSYNEQFF. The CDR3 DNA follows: TGCAGTGCGGAGTATAGCTACAATGAGCAGTTCTTC.